Sequencing of this T cell receptor (beta chain) was carried out in a study of human T cells and chemical hapten exposure listed by TCRdb under 2021. With respect to the entire study: For sensitization, 2% DPC in acetone was applied to a 2 cm by 2 cm area of upper inner arm skin. Patients additionally received weekly therapeutic DPC doses to the scalp throughout the approximately 25-week study period. Blood samples were taken from patients before sensitization (week 0) and at 2, 6 and about 24 weeks after DPC sensitization. Most of the patients in the cohort were female, and the cohort covered alopecia areata with under or over 50% scalp involvement, alopecia totalis and alopecia universalis. For TCR sequencing, blood came from twenty-nine alopecia patients at anywhere from one to four time points (pre-sensitization, 2, 6 and 24 weeks). The libraries were sequenced as a pool, and the TCR yield per sample differed mostly because of small variations in library volumes within the pool. Patch testing on the upper back used Finn chambers containing 0.01% DPC, with scoring done after 6 days according to International Contact Dermatitis Research Group standards. Peripheral blood TCR repertoire changes were tracked in vivo in alopecia patients during primary and secondary sensitization to the hapten diphenylcyclopropenone (DPC).

V ends up 3 bases short and J 4 bases short, with an unmatched junction base count of 1. Taken from cysteine to phenylalanine, the CDR3 has 15 residues. Solely the CDR3 DNA is kept, with 45 bases framed from the first base. The CDR1 and CDR2 encoded by the germline V gene are SGHAT and FQNNGV. This clonotype occurred many times. No antigen is known for it. Per-base quality was not reported, and no clone a single base away is much larger than it. Overall study results and their limits: Because all patients had alopecia, a presumed autoimmune disease, the immune response of the patients might differ from that of healthy individuals. Significantly more large CDR3 similarity clusters were formed by expanded TCRs than by pre-sensitization or healthy control sets, consistent with antigen-driven responses. Patch test score was positively correlated with the number of PT1 expanded TCRs, with significance at thresholds 8, 16 and 32 but not at 4. After repeated subsampling, changes were observed in the strength of the expansion versus patch-test correlation and in the threshold at which the correlation became significant. DPC sensitization did not change how many TCRs were above 1 in 1000 frequency, and no evidence was found of alterations in global repertoire structure.

The library was prepared using RACE. Instrument on record: NextSeq 500. During library preparation, unique molecular identifiers were attached to individual cDNA molecules so that TCRs could be counted in a quantitative, reproducible way. From each blood RNA sample, both TCR alpha and TCR beta chains were sequenced. Per the original workflow: Samples had a median of 95,638 TCRs, with a range from about 23,224 to 690,600. The Decombinator software suite was used to annotate the V, J and CDR3 of the TCR reads. For the PS versus PT1 abundance plots, all samples were subsampled to the same number of TCRs (28,000). TCRs were defined as expanded if absent before sensitization and observed at least eight times at the 2-week time point. The public reads were run again by TCRdb, first through fastp at Q25 and then through MiXCR, and only productive beta chains were kept. Rows matching on CDR3 protein sequence are summarized as one entry with the most common DNA and genes. The V and J calls were not made by the authors but by TCRdb's processing. This sample gives roughly 360,000 distinct CDR3 sequences in total; 4.8% of them show up just once. The ten largest clones represent 2% to 2.5% of the sample.

The time point tag for this specimen amounts to: patch test 1, 2 weeks after DPC sensitization. The treatment or condition tag for this specimen amounts to: therapeutic diphenylcyclopropenone sensitization with weekly scalp DPC. At each patch-test visit, blood was drawn before the patch test was applied. Patients were eligible if aged 18 to 70, diagnosed with alopecia and judged suitable for DPC therapy, and pregnant patients were excluded. Total RNA was extracted from unfractionated whole blood collected in Tempus Blood RNA tubes. The chain uses TRBV11-2 and TRBJ2-1; a stretch of 12 junction bases matches TRBD2. This clonotype was sampled from a woman aged 45-60 years with alopecia areata. Some clones in this sample may be carry-over from other donors' samples. Sequencing was performed on whole blood, taken in connection with sensitization to the hapten diphenylcyclopropenone (DPC). This receptor has the CDR3 CASSFGTSGYNEQFF. The sequenced DNA is TGTGCCAGCAGCTTCGGGACTAGCGGGTACAATGAGCAGTTCTTC. With all but the CDR3 taken from the reference TRBV11-2 and TRBJ2-1 genes, the full variable domain is: EAGVAQSPRYKIIEKRQSVAFWCNPISGHATLYWYQQILGQGPKLLIQFQNNGVVDDSQLPKDRFSAERLKGVDSTLKIQPAKLEDSAVYLCASSFGTSGYNEQFFGPGTRLTVL.